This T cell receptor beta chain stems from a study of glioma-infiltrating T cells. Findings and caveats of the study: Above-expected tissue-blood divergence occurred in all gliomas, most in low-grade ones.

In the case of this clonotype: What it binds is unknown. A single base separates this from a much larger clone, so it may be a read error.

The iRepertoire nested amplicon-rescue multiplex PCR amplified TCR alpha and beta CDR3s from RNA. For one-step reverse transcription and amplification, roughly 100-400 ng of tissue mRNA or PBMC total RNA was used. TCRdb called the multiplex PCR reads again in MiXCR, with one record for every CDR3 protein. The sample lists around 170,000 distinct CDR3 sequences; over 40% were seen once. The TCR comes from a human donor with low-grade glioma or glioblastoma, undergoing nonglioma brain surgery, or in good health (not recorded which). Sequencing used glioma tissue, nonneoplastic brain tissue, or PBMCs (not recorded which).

CDR3 coding DNA: TGTGCCAGCAGTTTAGCTGTTGGGACAGGACCCAAACAGCCCCAGCATTTT. Amino acid sequence: CASSLAVGTGPKQPQHF. The chain joins TRBV12-3 or TRBV12-4 to TRBJ1-5, with 8 positions matching TRBD1. The V and J ends lost 0 bases and 7 bases, in that order; junction bases with no gene match: 11. CDR3 length: 17 residues.